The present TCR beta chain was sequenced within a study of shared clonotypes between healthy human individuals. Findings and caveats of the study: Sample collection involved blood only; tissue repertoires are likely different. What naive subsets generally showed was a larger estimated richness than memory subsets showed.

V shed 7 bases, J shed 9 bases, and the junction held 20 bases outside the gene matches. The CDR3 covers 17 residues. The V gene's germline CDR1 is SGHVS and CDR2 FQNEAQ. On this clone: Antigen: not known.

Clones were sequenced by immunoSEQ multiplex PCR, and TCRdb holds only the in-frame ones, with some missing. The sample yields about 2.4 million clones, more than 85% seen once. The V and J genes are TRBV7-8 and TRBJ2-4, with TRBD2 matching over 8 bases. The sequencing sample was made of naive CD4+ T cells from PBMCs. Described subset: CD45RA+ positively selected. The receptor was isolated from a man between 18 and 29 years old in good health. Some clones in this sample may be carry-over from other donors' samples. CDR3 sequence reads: CASTLDWSGSGLGIQYF. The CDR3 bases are TGTGCCAGCACCCTAGACTGGAGCGGGAGCGGGTTGGGCATTCAGTACTTC.